The clone carrying this T cell receptor beta chain was counted only a few times. The data belong to a study of T-cell reconstitution after alpha-beta-depleted transplantation in children. Unique molecular identifiers featured in how the TCRbeta library was prepared. One entry per CDR3 protein results from TCRdb running MiXCR on the PCR reads. Of about 410,000 distinct CDR3 sequences in the sample, just over 20% were seen once. The sequence derives from a human donor who donated a stem cell graft to a child with acute myeloid leukemia. The material sequenced was PBMCs from the stem cell graft donor, taken from the stem cell graft.

CDR3 region: CASTEQGADTQYF. DNA for the CDR3: TGTGCCAGCACCGAACAGGGGGCAGATACGCAGTATTTT. The chain uses TRBV6-1 and TRBJ2-3; 8 bases fit TRBD1. Germline CDR1 MNHNS, CDR2 SASEGT. With V trimmed by 7 bases and J by 4 bases, 4 bases remained unmatched. CDR3 length: 13 amino acids.